A selection of T cell receptor beta chains follows, all from one sample in a study of spatial heterogeneity in lung cancer. TCRdb re-called the 5' RACE reads with MiXCR, one entry per CDR3 protein. This table holds more than 30,000 distinct CDR3 sequences, about 6% found once. The sequences come from PBMCs, collected at surgery. The receptors were gathered from a male donor with early-stage non-small cell lung cancer. The CDR3 runs from the conserved cysteine through the conserved F or W. D genes are given only for firm matches. Size tells how often a clone was seen (once, few, many) or the class of an expanded clone, and some rows leave it out.

CDR3nt: TGCGCCAGCAGAGACGGCTGGAACACTGAAGCTTTCTTT
CDR3aa: CASRDGWNTEAFF
v_gene: TRBV5-1
j_gene: TRBJ1-1
d_gene: NA
abundance: many

CDR3nt: TGCGCCAGCAGCTCGCCACGGTCTCGGGAGACCCAGTACTTC
CDR3aa: CASSSPRSRETQYF
v_gene: TRBV5-1
j_gene: TRBJ2-5
d_gene: NA
abundance: NA

CDR3nt: TGTGCCAGCAGTCCCTTAGGGGACACACCGCTCGGAAACACCATATATTTT
CDR3aa: CASSPLGDTPLGNTIYF
v_gene: TRBV28
j_gene: TRBJ1-3
d_gene: NA
abundance: many

CDR3nt: TGTGCCAGCACTAGGGACCCGACGAATTCACCCCTCCACTTT
CDR3aa: CASTRDPTNSPLHF
v_gene: TRBV7-2
j_gene: TRBJ1-6
d_gene: NA
abundance: many

CDR3nt: TGTGCCAGCAGTTACGCAGTGGTGCAGAATTCACCCCTCCACTTT
CDR3aa: CASSYAVVQNSPLHF
v_gene: TRBV6-2/TRBV6-3
j_gene: TRBJ1-6
d_gene: NA
abundance: few

CDR3nt: TGCGCCAGCAGTGTTCGGGGGGGAGAGACCCAGTACTTC
CDR3aa: CASSVRGGETQYF
v_gene: TRBV10-2
j_gene: TRBJ2-5
d_gene: TRBD2
abundance: many

CDR3nt: TGCGCCAGCGGGATGACAGGGGGTCCCTACGAGCAGTACTTC
CDR3aa: CASGMTGGPYEQYF
v_gene: TRBV5-1
j_gene: TRBJ2-7
d_gene: TRBD1
abundance: many

CDR3nt: TGTGCCAGCAGTTTAACAGGCCCACATCAGCCCCAGCATTTT
CDR3aa: CASSLTGPHQPQHF
v_gene: TRBV28
j_gene: TRBJ1-5
d_gene: NA
abundance: few

CDR3nt: TGTGCCAGCAGCCCTCAGGGGAGGAAGAATGAAAAACTGTTTTTT
CDR3aa: CASSPQGRKNEKLFF
v_gene: TRBV7-9
j_gene: TRBJ1-4
d_gene: NA
abundance: many

CDR3nt: TGTGCCAGCAGTTTAGGTGGGGGGAACACTGAAGCTTTCTTT
CDR3aa: CASSLGGGNTEAFF
v_gene: TRBV28
j_gene: TRBJ1-1
d_gene: NA
abundance: few

CDR3nt: TGTGCCAGCAGCTTAGCTCCTCCGGGACAGGGGATAGGCTACACCTTC
CDR3aa: CASSLAPPGQGIGYTF
v_gene: TRBV7-2
j_gene: TRBJ1-2
d_gene: TRBD1
abundance: many

CDR3nt: TGTGCCAGCAGCTTAGAGCCCCAAACGTCCTACGAGCAGTACTTC
CDR3aa: CASSLEPQTSYEQYF
v_gene: TRBV7-9
j_gene: TRBJ2-7
d_gene: NA
abundance: many

CDR3nt: TGTGCCAGCTCACCACGGACAGGGCCGGATGAGCAGTTCTTC
CDR3aa: CASSPRTGPDEQFF
v_gene: TRBV18
j_gene: TRBJ2-1
d_gene: TRBD1
abundance: many

CDR3nt: TGTGCCAGCAGCCCCGGGGGCACAGATACGCAGTATTTT
CDR3aa: CASSPGGTDTQYF
v_gene: TRBV28
j_gene: TRBJ2-3
d_gene: NA
abundance: many

CDR3nt: TGTGCCAGCAGCTTAAACGCCCGGAACAATAATTCACCCCTCCACTTT
CDR3aa: CASSLNARNNNSPLHF
v_gene: TRBV7-6
j_gene: TRBJ1-6
d_gene: NA
abundance: NA